This T cell receptor beta chain was observed in a study of CD4 T cells in relation to SARS-CoV-2 and coronaviruses (dated by TCRdb to the early 2020s). Regarding the research as a whole: In the ViraFEST assay, PBMCs were grown with antigen for approximately ten days, and TCR beta CDR3s were then sequenced to identify antigen-specific clonal expansions. The Adaptive Biotechnologies TCR-sequencing kit was used to sequence samples from three pre-COVID donors and the naive versus memory experiments, while other data came from Illumina-based sequencing. Of the approximately twelve convalescent patients, 8 were male and 4 were female, and two of the subjects were Hispanic. A median age of around 38 years, with a range of about 21 to 80 years, was recorded for the full convalescent cohort of about a dozen patients. A different, Illumina-based TCR-beta assay was used to sequence expansion assays from other donors in the study. At the level of individual TCR clonotypes, the study evaluated whether memory CD4+ T cells crossreact between the spike proteins of SARS-CoV-2 and those of common cold coronaviruses. HLA restriction was mapped for shared crossreactive spike epitopes using patient-derived lymphoblastoid cell lines. Paper-wide results and their limitations: Compared with monoreactive clones, crossreactive clones had significantly weaker SARS-CoV-2-driven expansion, a result consistent with antigenic imprinting. No donor contributed both pre-pandemic and post-infection samples, which limited tracing the source of pre-existing responses. The study was limited by small numbers of patients and tested TCRs. Naive versus memory sequencing indicated the assay detects memory recall responses rather than primary responses primed during culture. In approximately 65% of donors, memory CD4+ clonotypes turned up that crossrecognized SARS-CoV-2 and at least one common cold coronavirus spike. Since the crossreactivity analysis centred on spike protein, crossreactivity against other viral proteins was not assessed.

Notes on this clone: Its cognate antigen has yet to be identified. No much larger clone exists at a distance of one base, and base qualities are not known.

Naive and memory CD4+ T cells were separated from cryopreserved PBMCs through CD4 enrichment, which was followed by EasySep naive CD4+ T cell enrichment. Sorted naive or memory CD4+ T cells (10^5) were cultured 1:1 with T cell-depleted PBMCs and CEF peptides for over 9 days. In general, every peptide culture condition was set up in three replicate wells. PBMCs were isolated from leukapheresis product or whole blood by Ficoll-Paque PLUS gradient centrifugation. PBMCs were either used fresh in the expansion assay or cryopreserved at -140 degrees C. The QIAamp Micro DNA Kit was used to extract genomic DNA from the CD4+ T cells. CDR1 and CDR2 were assigned from the germline V gene as MNHEY and SVGAGI. The CDR3 numbers 14 residues from cysteine through phenylalanine. The retained sequence is limited to the CDR3, 42 bases, with the frame set at the first base. Between the V and J ends, shortened by 5 bases and 4 bases respectively, the junction contains 14 bases.

CEF-cultured naive and memory CD4+ T cell DNA received survey-level immunoSEQ TCR-beta sequencing. In the source study's methods: During preprocessing, nonproductive sequences were removed, along with CDR3s that did not begin with C, did not end with F or W, or were shorter than 7 amino acids. Antigen-specific clonotypes were called with the MANAFEST web app, based on expansion relative to reference and other culture wells. A clone counted as positive if significantly expanded in 2 of 3 replicate wells versus the reference culture at FDR below 0.05. For a clone to be considered positive, significant expansion relative to all other tandem wells and an odds ratio above 5 were also required. Cultured and uncultured naive and memory CD4+ repertoires were searched for CDR3s previously identified as spike- and CEF-reactive. Pairwise Levenshtein distance, computed with the stringdist R package after three terminal residues were trimmed from each end, was used as the measure of CDR3 homology. Not all clones reach the TCRdb copy of this immuneACCESS table, which keeps in-frame sequences only. Checked studies attribute under half of the gap to unresolved V genes and leave the rest unexplained. The V and J calls and clone size were taken over from that table, and D and trimming were inferred from the DNA. Within this sample are some 35,000 clones, with less than 85% of them counted one time only. Clones ranked in the top ten supply 4.5% of the sample.

Sequences were obtained from naive CD4+ T cells from PBMCs, cultured in vitro. The label giving this sample's cell subset or site can be read as: naive CD4+ T cells isolated by negative enrichment. The chain uses TRBV6-5 and TRBJ1-2; TRBD1 is possibly the D segment (6 matching bases). This clonotype was obtained from an adult with COVID-19. The CDR3 is CASSKRGGPYGYTF. The DNA reads TGTGCCAGCAGTAAAAGGGGGGGACCCTATGGCTACACCTTC.